The 14 T cell receptor beta chains presented below share a single source sample, sequenced in a study of T cell changes during pregnancy in multiple sclerosis. Sequencing used immunoSEQ multiplex PCR; TCRdb keeps in-frame clones, though not all of them. The data hold over 55,000 clones, with 90% to 95% observed a single time. This specimen consisted of CD8+ T cells from peripheral blood mononuclear cells, obtained in the third trimester of pregnancy. These TCRs come from a female donor with multiple sclerosis, enrolled in a pregnancy study.

The chain joins TRBV7-9 to TRBJ2-1; 7 positions match TRBD1. Germline-derived CDR1 and CDR2 are SEHNR and FQNEAQ (reference sequence). With V trimmed by 5 bases and J by 4 bases, 8 bases remained unmatched. There are 15 residues in the CDR3. CDR3 residues: CASSPTGSPYNEQFF. The CDR3 DNA is TGTGCCAGCAGCCCGACAGGGAGTCCTTACAATGAGCAGTTCTTC.

The rearrangement joins TRBV28 to TRBJ2-2; D is unresolved. Trimming left V 3 bases short and J 0 bases short, with 11 bases between. The CDR3 contains 16 residues. CDR1 is MDHEN and CDR2 is SYDVKM in the germline V gene. CDR3 nucleotides: TGTGCCAGCAGTTTTGGAGAGTACGCGAACACCGGGGAGCTGTTTTTT. Residues: CASSFGEYANTGELFF.

This clone occurred a few times. The chain carries TRBV6-1 and TRBJ2-7, with 10 bases that match TRBD2. Germline assignment: CDR1 MNHNS and CDR2 SASEGT. The trim removed 2 bases at V and 5 bases at J, leaving 6 bases unmatched. The CDR3 has 15 amino acids. CDR3 DNA: TGTGCCAGCAGTGAACTAGCGGGAGAGGAGGACGAGCAGTACTTC. Its protein product is CASSELAGEEDEQYF.

The chain has TRBV5-6 and TRBJ2-3, with 7 bases that match TRBD2. CDR1 and CDR2 (germline): SGHDT, YYEEEE. The CDR3 is made up of 15 amino acids. Trimming cost V 7 bases and J 6 bases; bases outside gene matches: 14. The CDR3 reads CASYGRREPEDTQYF. The DNA of the CDR3 is TGTGCCAGCTACGGGAGGCGGGAGCCAGAGGATACGCAGTATTTT.

This chain uses TRBV6-5 with TRBJ1-2; unclear D gene. Trimming removed 0 bases at V and 6 bases at J, with 11 bases between. Germline V lookup: CDR1 MNHEY, CDR2 SVGAGI. CDR3 length equals 14 residues. CDR3 in DNA: TGTGCCAGCAGTTACTCGGAGACGGCAGATGGCTACACCTTC. Translated, it gives CASSYSETADGYTF.

The rearrangement joins TRBV7-9 to TRBJ2-7; 14 bases match TRBD2. The CDR3 length is 14 residues. V lost 5 bases and J lost 6; bases outside the gene matches: 3. Germline V gene data show CDR1 as SEHNR and CDR2 as FQNEAQ (reference sequence). The DNA for the CDR3 is TGTGCCAGCAGCGCGACTAGCGGGAGGGCCGAGCAGTACTTC. This encodes CASSATSGRAEQYF.

The chain is built from TRBV5-3 and TRBJ2-1, with D possibly TRBD2 on 5 matching bases. TRBV5-3 is designated an ORF whose function remains uncertain. This CDR3 spans 18 amino acids. V shed 7 bases and J shed 5 bases, with 28 bases lying between them. The CDR3 bases are TGTGCCAGAGGATTACTAGGGAACACTAGACGTGAACACAATGAGCAGTTCTTC. Protein: CARGLLGNTRREHNEQFF.

This clone was seen just once. The rearrangement links TRBV5-1 to TRBJ2-3; 10 bases are a match to TRBD1. The germline CDR1 and CDR2 sequences are SGHRS and YFSETQ. Trimming cost V 2 bases and J 6 bases; bases outside gene matches: 6. The CDR3 sequence is 15 residues long. The DNA of the CDR3 is TGCGCCAGCAGCTTTGGGGACAGGGGATTGGATACGCAGTATTTT. As protein: CASSFGDRGLDTQYF. Based on the CDR3 plus reference TRBV5-1 and TRBJ2-3, the full variable domain is KAGVTQTPRYLIKTRGQQVTLSCSPISGHRSVSWYQQTPGQGLQFLFEYFSETQRNKGNFPGRFSGRQFSNSRSEMNVSTLELGDSALYLCASSFGDRGLDTQYFGPGTRLTVL.

The chain has TRBV6-5 and TRBJ2-2, with D possibly being TRBD2 (5 bases). V was shortened by 4 bases and J by 1 base, with 7 bases between the two germline ends. Germline V CDR1 and CDR2: MNHEY, SVGAGI. The CDR3 is 14 residues long. The CDR3 DNA reads as TGTGCCAGCAGTTGGAGCGGGAACACCGGGGAGCTGTTTTTT. Translated, it gives CASSWSGNTGELFF.

This rearrangement joins TRBV5-1 to TRBJ1-4; 8 positions match TRBD1. This CDR3 region has 15 residues. CDR1 is SGHRS and CDR2 is YFSETQ in the germline V gene. J gave up 5 bases and V 7 bases, and 10 bases lay outside the gene matches. This chain's CDR3 is CASPPRGQVNEKLFF. The CDR3 DNA is TGCGCCAGCCCACCGCGGGGACAGGTAAATGAAAAACTGTTTTTT.

J is TRBJ2-7 and V is TRBV9, with D possibly TRBD2 on 6 matching bases. The CDR3 consists of 13 residues. V lost 0 bases to trimming and J lost 6 bases, with 10 bases between them. Germline V CDR1 and CDR2: SGDLS, YYNGEE. The CDR3 bases are TGTGCCAGCAGCGTAGATGAACTAGCCGAGCAGTACTTC. Translating gives CASSVDELAEQYF. Complete variable domain (other parts from reference TRBV9 and TRBJ2-7): DSGVTQTPKHLITATGQRVTLRCSPRSGDLSVYWYQQSLDQGLQFLIQYYNGEERAKGNILERFSAQQFPDLHSELNLSSLELGDSALYFCASSVDELAEQYFGPGTRLTVT.

V gene TRBV5-4 combines with J gene TRBJ1-1; a possible D gene is TRBD1 (6 bases). V lost 7 bases to trimming and J lost 4 bases, with 14 bases between them. The CDR3 runs to 13 residues. Germline CDR1 is SGHNT and CDR2 is YYREEE (reference sequence). The CDR3 sequence is CASGTGTSTEAFF. CDR3 bases: TGTGCCAGCGGAACCGGGACAAGCACTGAAGCTTTCTTT.

The rearrangement joins TRBV5-4 to TRBJ2-5; possibly TRBD2 for D (5 bases). In germline, CDR1 is SGHNT, CDR2 YYREEE (reference sequence). The CDR3 is made up of 15 amino acids. V was shortened by 0 bases and J by 5 bases, with 14 bases between the two germline ends. The DNA for the CDR3 is TGTGCCAGCAGCTTGGCGGCTGTGACGGGGGAGACCCAGTACTTC. Encoded protein: CASSLAAVTGETQYF.

The rearrangement uses TRBV28 and TRBJ1-4; D is perhaps TRBD1 (6 bases). CDR3 length: 15 residues. The ends were cut back, 6 bases at V and 0 bases at J, with 11 bases in the middle. The germline gives CDR1 MDHEN, CDR2 SYDVKM. The CDR3 loop reads CASSSRTATNEKLFF. The CDR3 DNA reads TGTGCCAGCAGCTCAAGGACAGCAACTAATGAAAAACTGTTTTTT.